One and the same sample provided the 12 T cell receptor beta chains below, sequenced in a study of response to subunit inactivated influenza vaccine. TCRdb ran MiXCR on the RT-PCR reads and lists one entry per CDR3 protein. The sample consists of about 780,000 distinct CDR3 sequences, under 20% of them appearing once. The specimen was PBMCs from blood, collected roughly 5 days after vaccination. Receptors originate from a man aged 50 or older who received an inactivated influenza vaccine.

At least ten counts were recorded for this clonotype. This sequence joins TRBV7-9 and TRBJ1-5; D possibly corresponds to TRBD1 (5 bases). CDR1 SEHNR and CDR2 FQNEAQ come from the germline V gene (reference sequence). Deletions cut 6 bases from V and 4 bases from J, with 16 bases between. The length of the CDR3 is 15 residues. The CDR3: CASSAGTASNQPQHF. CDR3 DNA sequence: TGTGCCAGCAGTGCCGGGACCGCTAGTAATCAGCCCCAGCATTTT.

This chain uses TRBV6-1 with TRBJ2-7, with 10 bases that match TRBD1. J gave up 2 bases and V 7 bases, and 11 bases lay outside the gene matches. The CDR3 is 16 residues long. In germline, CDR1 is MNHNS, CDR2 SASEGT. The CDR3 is CASMKGAGQGPYEQYF. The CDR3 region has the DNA TGTGCCAGCATGAAAGGTGCGGGACAGGGGCCCTACGAGCAGTACTTC.

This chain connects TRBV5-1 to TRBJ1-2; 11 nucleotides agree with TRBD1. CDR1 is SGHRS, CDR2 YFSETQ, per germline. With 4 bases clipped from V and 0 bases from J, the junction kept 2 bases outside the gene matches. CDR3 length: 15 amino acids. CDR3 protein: CASSGTGGTNYGYTF. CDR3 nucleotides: TGCGCCAGCAGCGGGACAGGGGGAACTAACTATGGCTACACCTTC.

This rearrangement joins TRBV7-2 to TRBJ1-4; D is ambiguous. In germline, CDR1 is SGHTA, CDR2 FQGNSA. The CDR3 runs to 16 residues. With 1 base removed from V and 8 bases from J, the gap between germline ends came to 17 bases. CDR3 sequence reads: CASSLDHPSLDEKLFF. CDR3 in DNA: TGTGCCAGCAGCTTAGATCACCCCTCTTTGGACGAAAAACTGTTTTTT.

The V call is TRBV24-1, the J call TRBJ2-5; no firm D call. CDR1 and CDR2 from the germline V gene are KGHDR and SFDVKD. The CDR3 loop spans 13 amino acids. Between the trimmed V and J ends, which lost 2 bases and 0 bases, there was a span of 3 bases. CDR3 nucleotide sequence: TGTGCCACCAGTGATTGGGACCAAGAGACCCAGTACTTC. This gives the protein CATSDWDQETQYF.

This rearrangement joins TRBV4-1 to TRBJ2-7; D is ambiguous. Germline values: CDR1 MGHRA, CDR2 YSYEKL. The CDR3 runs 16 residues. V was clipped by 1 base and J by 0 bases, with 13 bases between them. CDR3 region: CASSQVVGVSSYEQYF. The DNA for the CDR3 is TGCGCCAGCAGCCAAGTTGTTGGAGTGAGCTCCTACGAGCAGTACTTC.

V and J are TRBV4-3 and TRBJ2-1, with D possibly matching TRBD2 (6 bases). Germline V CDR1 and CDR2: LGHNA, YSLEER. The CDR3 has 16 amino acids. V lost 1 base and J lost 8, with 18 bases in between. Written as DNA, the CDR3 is TGCGCCAGCAGCCAAGCCGCGGGGACCAAAAAGCATGAGCAGTTCTTC. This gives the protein CASSQAAGTKKHEQFF.

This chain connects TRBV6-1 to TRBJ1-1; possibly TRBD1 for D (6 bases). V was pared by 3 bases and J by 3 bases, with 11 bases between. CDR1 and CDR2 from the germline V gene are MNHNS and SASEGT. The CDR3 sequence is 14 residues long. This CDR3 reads CASSDRGLYTEAFF. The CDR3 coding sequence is TGTGCCAGCAGTGACAGGGGCCTCTACACTGAAGCTTTCTTT.

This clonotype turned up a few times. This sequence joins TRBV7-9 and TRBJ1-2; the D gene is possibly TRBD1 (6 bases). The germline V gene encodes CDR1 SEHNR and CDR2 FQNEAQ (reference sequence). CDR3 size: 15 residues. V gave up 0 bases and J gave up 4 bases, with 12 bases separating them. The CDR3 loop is CASSLAVRGGYGYTF. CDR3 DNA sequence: TGTGCCAGCAGCTTAGCGGTCAGGGGTGGCTATGGCTACACCTTC. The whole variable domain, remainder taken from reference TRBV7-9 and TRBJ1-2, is DTGVSQNPRHKITKRGQNVTFRCDPISEHNRLYWYRQTLGQGPEFLTYFQNEAQLEKSRLLSDRFSAERPKGSFSTLEIQRTEQGDSAMYLCASSLAVRGGYGYTFGSGTRLTVV.

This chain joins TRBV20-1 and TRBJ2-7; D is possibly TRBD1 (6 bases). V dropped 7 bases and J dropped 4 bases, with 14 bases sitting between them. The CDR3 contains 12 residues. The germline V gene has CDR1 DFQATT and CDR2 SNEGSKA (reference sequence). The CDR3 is CSGKQGAYEQYF. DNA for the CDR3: TGCAGTGGAAAACAGGGTGCGTACGAGCAGTACTTC.

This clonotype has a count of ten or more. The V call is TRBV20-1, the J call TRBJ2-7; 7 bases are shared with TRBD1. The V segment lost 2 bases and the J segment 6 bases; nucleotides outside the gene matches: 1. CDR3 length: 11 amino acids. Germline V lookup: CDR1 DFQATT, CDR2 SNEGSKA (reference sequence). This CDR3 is CSARQGVEQYF. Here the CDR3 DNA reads TGCAGTGCTAGACAGGGGGTCGAGCAGTACTTC.

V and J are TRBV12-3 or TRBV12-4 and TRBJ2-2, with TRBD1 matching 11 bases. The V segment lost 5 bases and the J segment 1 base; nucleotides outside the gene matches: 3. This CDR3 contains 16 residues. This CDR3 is CASSKGTGGNTGELFF. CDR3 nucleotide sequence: TGTGCCAGCAGTAAGGGGACAGGGGGGAACACCGGGGAGCTGTTTTTT.